This T cell receptor beta chain was retrieved from a study of technical replicates of blood from a few donors. Germline V gene data show CDR1 as KGHSH and CDR2 as LQKENI. This CDR3 is 15 amino acids long. V trimming: 4 bases; J trimming: 7 bases; junction bases outside the gene matches: 11. Assay: immunoSEQ multiplex PCR; the TCRdb copy retains only in-frame clones and omits some. The profile shows some 82,000 clones, approximately 97% of them singletons. V usage is TRBV18 and J usage is TRBJ2-5; 8 bases line up with TRBD1. The sequenced material came from T cells isolated from PBMCs. The sequence came from a human donor in good health. The CDR3, as DNA: TGTGCCAGCTCACATCCCCGACAGGGGTTGTGGACCCAGTACTTC. Translation gives CASSHPRQGLWTQYF.